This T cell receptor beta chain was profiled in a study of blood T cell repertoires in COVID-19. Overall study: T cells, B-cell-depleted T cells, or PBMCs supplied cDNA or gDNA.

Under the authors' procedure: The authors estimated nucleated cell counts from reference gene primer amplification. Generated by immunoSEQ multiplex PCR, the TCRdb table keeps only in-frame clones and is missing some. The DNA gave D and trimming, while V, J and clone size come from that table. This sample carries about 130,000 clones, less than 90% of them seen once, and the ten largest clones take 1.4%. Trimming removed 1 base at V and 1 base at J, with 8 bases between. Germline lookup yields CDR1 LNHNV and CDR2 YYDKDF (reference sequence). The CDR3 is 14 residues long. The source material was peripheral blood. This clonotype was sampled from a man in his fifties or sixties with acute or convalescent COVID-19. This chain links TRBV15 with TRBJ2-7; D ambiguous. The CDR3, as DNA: TGTGCCACCAGCAGAGGCGTGTTATCCTACGAGCAGTACTTC. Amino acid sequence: CATSRGVLSYEQYF. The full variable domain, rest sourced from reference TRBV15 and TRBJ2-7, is DAMVIQNPRYQVTQFGKPVTLSCSQTLNHNVMYWYQQKSSQAPKLLFHYYDKDFNNEADTPDNFQSRRPNTSFCFLDIRSPGLGDTAMYLCATSRGVLSYEQYFGPGTRLTVT.